This TCR beta chain was identified in a study of cytomegalovirus exposure and HLA in healthy donors. Data came from immunoSEQ multiplex PCR; TCRdb stores just in-frame clones and leaves some out. The repertoire has around 220,000 clones, around four fifths of them found once; the top ten carry more than 12%. The germline V gene encodes CDR1 SGHVS and CDR2 FNYEAQ. There are 15 residues in the CDR3. V lost 1 base to trimming and J lost 8 bases; unmatched junction nucleotides: 2. The sequence was obtained from a woman between 25 and 40 years old in good health and CMV-seropositive. Sample: PBMCs. This chain uses TRBV7-6 with TRBJ2-4; 13 bases map to TRBD2. The CDR3 is CASSLGGLAGDIQYF. In nucleotides, the CDR3 is TGTGCCAGCAGCTTAGGTGGACTAGCGGGAGACATTCAGTACTTC.